One sample yielded the 5 T cell receptor beta chains listed below, sequenced in a study of cytomegalovirus exposure and HLA in healthy donors. It was with 60 Vbeta and 13 Jbeta primers that the PCR ran. The protocol was immunoSEQ multiplex PCR, while the TCRdb copy is restricted to in-frame clones and leaves out a portion. The repertoire holds about 220,000 clones, with over 80% as singletons. Input material: PBMCs. The receptor source for this set is a woman between 40 and 55 years old in good health and CMV-seropositive.

The chain couples TRBV6-6 to TRBJ2-7, with 12 bases lining up with TRBD2. Germline CDR1 and CDR2: MNHNY and SVGAGI (reference sequence). There are 16 residues in the CDR3. V lost 2 bases and J lost 4; bases outside the gene matches: 6. The CDR3 sequence: CASSYPRLAGDYEQYF. CDR3 in DNA: TGTGCCAGCAGTTACCCTCGACTAGCGGGGGATTACGAGCAGTACTTC.

V and J are TRBV23-1 and TRBJ2-4; 9 positions agree with TRBD1. TRBV23-1 belongs to the ORF category, with a function that is uncertain. The CDR3 spans 19 residues. Trimming removed 2 bases from V and 2 bases from J; junction bases left unmatched: 13. CDR3 amino acids: CASSQTWIGTGCPKNIQYF. CDR3 coding DNA: TGCGCCAGCAGTCAAACTTGGATAGGGACAGGGTGTCCCAAAAACATTCAGTACTTC.

The J gene is TRBJ1-2, the V gene TRBV11-3; D might be TRBD1 (6 bases). The ends were cut back, 0 bases at V and 8 bases at J, with 7 bases in the middle. The CDR3 has 12 residues. Germline CDR1 reads SGHNT; CDR2 reads YENEEA. The CDR3 nucleotides are TGTGCCAGCAGCTTAGAAGGGGGAGGCTACACCTTC. Protein product: CASSLEGGGYTF.

The rearrangement uses TRBV7-2 and TRBJ2-5, with D perhaps matching TRBD1 (6 bases). The end of the DNA fits TRBJ2-7 better, so the J call may be wrong. The length of the CDR3 is 14 residues. Germline CDR1 is SGHTA and CDR2 is FQGNSA. CDR3 loop: CASTVQGFTYEQYF. CDR3 DNA sequence: TGTGCCAGCACCGTACAGGGATTCACCTACGAGCAGTACTTC.

This clone was seen a few times. CDR3 DNA sequence: TGCAGCATCGGGACAGGACCCTCCTACGAGCAGTACTTC. Translating gives CSIGTGPSYEQYF. J is TRBJ2-7 and V is TRBV29-1; TRBD1 matches 8 bases. J was trimmed by 0 bases and V by 8 bases; bases with no gene match: 6. Germline V gene lookup returns CDR1 SQVTM and CDR2 ANQGSEA. The CDR3 loop spans 13 amino acids.